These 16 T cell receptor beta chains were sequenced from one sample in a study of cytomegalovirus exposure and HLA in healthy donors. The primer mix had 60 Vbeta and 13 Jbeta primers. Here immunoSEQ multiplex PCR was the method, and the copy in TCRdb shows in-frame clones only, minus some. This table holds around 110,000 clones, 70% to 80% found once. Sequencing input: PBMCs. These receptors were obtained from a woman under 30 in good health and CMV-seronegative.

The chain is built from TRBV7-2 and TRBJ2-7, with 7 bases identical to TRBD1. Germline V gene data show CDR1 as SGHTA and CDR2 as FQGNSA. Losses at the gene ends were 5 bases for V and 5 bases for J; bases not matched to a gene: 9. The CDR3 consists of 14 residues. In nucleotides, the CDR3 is TGTGCCAGCAGCCCCACGACAGGGATCGACGAGCAGTACTTC. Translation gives CASSPTTGIDEQYF.

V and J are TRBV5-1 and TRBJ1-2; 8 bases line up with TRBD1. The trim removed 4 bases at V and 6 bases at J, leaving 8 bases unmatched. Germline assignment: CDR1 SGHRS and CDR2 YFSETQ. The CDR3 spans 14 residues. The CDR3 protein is CASSPGQANDGYTF. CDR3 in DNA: TGCGCCAGCAGCCCGGGACAGGCTAATGATGGCTACACCTTC.

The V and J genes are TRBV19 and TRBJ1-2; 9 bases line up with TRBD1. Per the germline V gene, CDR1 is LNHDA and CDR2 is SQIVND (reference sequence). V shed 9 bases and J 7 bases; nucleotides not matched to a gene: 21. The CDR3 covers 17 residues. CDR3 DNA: TGTGCCAGCACTGACTACCGGGGACAGGGCCCCGGGGGTGGCTACACCTTC. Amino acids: CASTDYRGQGPGGGYTF.

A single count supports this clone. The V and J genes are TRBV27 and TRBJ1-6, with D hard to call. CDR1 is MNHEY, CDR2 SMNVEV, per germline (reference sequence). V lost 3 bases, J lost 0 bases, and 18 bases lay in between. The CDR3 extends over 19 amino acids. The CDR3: CASSFTSPTGSSYNSPLHF. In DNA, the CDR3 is TGTGCCAGCAGTTTCACAAGTCCGACGGGTAGCTCCTATAATTCACCCCTCCACTTT.

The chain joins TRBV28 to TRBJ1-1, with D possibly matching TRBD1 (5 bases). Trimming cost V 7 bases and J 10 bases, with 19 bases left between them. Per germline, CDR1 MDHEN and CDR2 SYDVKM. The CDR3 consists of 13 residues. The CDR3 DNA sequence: TGTGCCAGCATGCGAGCAGGGCTGTTGCGAGCTTTCTTT. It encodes CASMRAGLLRAFF.

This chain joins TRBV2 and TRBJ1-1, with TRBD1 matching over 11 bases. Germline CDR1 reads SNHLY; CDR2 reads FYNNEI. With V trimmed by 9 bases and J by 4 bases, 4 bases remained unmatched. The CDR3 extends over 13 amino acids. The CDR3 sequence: CASGQGAGTEAFF. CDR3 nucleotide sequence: TGTGCCAGTGGACAGGGGGCGGGCACTGAAGCTTTCTTT.

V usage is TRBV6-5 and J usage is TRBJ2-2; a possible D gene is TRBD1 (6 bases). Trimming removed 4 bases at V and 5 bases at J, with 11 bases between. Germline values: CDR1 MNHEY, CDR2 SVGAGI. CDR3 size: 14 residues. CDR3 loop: CASSSGERTGELFF. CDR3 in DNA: TGTGCCAGCAGTTCAGGGGAGCGAACCGGGGAGCTGTTTTTT.

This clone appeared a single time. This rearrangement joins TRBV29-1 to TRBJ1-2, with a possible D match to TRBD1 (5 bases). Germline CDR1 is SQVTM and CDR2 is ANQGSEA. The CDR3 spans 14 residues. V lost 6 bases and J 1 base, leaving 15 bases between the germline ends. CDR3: CSVVGGEGNYGYTF. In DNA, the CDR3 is TGCAGCGTCGTTGGGGGGGAAGGTAACTATGGCTACACCTTC.

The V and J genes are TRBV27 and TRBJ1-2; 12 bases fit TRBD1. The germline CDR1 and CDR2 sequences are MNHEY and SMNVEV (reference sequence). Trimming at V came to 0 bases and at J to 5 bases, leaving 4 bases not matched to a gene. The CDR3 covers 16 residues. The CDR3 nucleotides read TGTGCCAGCAGTTTATCGATGGGACAGGGGGCGTATGGCTACACCTTC. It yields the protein CASSLSMGQGAYGYTF.

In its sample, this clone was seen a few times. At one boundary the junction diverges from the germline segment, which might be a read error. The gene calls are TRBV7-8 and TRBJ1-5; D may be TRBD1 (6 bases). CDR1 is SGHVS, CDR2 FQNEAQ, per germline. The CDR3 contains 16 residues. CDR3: CASSLAQGYSNQPQHF. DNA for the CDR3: TGTGCCAGCAGCCTAGCACAGGGATATAGCAATCAGCCCCAGCATTTT.

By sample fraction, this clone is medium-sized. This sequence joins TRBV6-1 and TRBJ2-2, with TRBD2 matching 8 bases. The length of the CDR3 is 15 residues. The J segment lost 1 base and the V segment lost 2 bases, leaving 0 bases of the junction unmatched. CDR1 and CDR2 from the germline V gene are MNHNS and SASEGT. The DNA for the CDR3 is TGTGCCAGCAGTGAACTAGCGGGGAACACCGGGGAGCTGTTTTTT. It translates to CASSELAGNTGELFF.

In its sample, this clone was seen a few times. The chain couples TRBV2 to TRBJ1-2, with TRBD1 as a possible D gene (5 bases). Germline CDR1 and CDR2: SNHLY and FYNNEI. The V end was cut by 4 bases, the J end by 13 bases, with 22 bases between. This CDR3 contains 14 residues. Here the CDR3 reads CASSGQPRSPFSTF. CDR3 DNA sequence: TGTGCCAGCAGTGGACAGCCCCGAAGTCCTTTCTCCACCTTC. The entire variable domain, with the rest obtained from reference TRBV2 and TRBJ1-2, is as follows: EPEVTQTPSHQVTQMGQEVILRCVPISNHLYFYWYRQILGQKVEFLVSFYNNEISEKSEIFDDQFSVERPDGSNFTLKIRSTKLEDSAMYFCASSGQPRSPFSTFGSGTRLTVV.

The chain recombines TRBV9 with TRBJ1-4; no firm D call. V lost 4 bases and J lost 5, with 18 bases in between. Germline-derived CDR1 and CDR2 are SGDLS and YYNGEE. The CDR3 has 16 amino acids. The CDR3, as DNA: TGTGCCAGCAGCCCATCTGGCGCGAGGCAGAATGAAAAACTGTTTTTT. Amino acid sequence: CASSPSGARQNEKLFF.

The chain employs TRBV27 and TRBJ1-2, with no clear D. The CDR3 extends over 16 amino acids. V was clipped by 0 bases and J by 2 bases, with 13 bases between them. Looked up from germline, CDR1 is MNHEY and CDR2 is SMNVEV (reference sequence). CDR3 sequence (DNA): TGTGCCAGCAGTTTATCAATGAGGGCACGGAACTATGGCTACACCTTC. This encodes CASSLSMRARNYGYTF.

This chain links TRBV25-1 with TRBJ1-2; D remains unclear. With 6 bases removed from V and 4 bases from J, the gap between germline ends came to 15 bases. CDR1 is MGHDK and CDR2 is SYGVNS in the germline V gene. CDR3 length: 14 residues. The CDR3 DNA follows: TGTGCCAGCAGGGGAGAAGGGATAGGCTATGGCTACACCTTC. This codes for CASRGEGIGYGYTF.

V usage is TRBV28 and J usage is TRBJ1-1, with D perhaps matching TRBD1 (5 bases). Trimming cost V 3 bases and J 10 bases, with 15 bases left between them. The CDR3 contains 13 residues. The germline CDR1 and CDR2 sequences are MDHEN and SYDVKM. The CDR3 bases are TGTGCCAGCAGTTTTCGGGGGACGGGGAGAGCTTTCTTT. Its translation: CASSFRGTGRAFF.